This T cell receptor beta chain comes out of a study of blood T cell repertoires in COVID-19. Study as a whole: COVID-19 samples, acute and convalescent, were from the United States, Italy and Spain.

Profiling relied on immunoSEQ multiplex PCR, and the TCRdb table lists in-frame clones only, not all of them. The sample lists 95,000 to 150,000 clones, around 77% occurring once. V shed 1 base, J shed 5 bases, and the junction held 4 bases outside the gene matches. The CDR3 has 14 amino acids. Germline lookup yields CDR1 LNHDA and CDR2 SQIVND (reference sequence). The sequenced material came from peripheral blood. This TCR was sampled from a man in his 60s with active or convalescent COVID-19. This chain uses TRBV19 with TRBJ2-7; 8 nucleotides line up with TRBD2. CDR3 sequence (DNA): TGTGCCAGTAGTATAGCGGGAGGGCCGAACGAGCAGTACTTC. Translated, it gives CASSIAGGPNEQYF. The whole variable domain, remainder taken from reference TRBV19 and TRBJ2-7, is DGGITQSPKYLFRKEGQNVTLSCEQNLNHDAMYWYRQDPGQGLRLIYYSQIVNDFQKGDIAEGYSVSREKKESFPLTVTSAQKNPTAFYLCASSIAGGPNEQYFGPGTRLTVT.